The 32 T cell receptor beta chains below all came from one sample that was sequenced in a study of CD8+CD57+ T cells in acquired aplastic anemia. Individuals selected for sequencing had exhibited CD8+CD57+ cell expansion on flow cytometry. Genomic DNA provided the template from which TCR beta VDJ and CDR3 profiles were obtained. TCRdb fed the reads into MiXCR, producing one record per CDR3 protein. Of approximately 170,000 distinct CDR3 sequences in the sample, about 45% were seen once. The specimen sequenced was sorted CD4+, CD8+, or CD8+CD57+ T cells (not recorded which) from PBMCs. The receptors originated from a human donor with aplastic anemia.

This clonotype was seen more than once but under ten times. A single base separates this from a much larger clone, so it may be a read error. The CDR3 nucleotides are TGTGCCAGCAGTTTGGGACGGTCGCAGTCCTTC. Translating gives CASSLGRSQSF. The chain carries TRBV2 and TRBJ2-1; D possibly matches TRBD1 or TRBD2 (5 bases each). In germline, CDR1 is SNHLY, CDR2 FYNNEI. The CDR3 contains 11 residues.

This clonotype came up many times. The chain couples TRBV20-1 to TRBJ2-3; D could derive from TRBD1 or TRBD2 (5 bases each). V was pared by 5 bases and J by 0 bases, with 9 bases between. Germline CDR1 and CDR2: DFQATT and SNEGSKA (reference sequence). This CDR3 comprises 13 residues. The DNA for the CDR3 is TGCAGTGCTGACCGGGACAGCACAGATACGCAGTATTTT. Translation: CSADRDSTDTQYF.

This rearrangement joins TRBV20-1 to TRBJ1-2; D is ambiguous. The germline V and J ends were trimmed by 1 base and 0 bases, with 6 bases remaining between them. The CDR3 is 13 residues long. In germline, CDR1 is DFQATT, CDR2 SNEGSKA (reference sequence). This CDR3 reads CSARGRTNYGYTF. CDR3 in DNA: TGCAGTGCTAGAGGCAGGACTAACTATGGCTACACCTTC.

CDR3 amino acids: CATSGGAHDEAFF. The DNA of the CDR3 is TGTGCCACCAGTGGGGGGGCTCATGATGAAGCTTTCTTT. V and J are TRBV24-1 and TRBJ1-1; weak D call: TRBD1 (6 bases). The CDR3 covers 13 residues. The V and J ends lost 5 bases and 7 bases respectively, with 13 bases between them. Germline lookup yields CDR1 KGHDR and CDR2 SFDVKD.

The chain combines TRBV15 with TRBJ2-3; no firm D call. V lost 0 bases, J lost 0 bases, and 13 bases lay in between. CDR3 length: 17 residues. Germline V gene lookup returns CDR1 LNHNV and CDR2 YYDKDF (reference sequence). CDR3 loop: CATSRDRQARSTDTQYF. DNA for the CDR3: TGTGCCACCAGCAGAGATCGCCAAGCCCGTAGCACAGATACGCAGTATTTT.

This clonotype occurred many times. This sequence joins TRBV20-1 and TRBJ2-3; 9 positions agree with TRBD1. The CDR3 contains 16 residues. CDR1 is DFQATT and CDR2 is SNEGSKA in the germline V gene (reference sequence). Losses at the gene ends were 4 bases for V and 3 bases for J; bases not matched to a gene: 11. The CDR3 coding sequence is TGCAGTGCTACTTCTGACCGGGACAGGGTTACAGATACGCAGTATTTT. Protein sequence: CSATSDRDRVTDTQYF.

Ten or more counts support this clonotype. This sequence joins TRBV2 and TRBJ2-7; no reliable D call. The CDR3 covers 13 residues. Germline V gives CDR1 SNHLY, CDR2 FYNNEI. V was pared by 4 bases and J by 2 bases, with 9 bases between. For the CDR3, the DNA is TGTGCCAGCAGTGTGGATTTGCCCTACGAGCAGTACGTC. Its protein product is CASSVDLPYEQYV.

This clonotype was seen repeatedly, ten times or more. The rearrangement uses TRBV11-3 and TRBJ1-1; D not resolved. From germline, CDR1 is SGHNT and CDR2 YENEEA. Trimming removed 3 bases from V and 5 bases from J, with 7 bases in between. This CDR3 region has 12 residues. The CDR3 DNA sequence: TGTGCCAGCAGCTTTGGGGATACTGAAGCTTTCTTT. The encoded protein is CASSFGDTEAFF. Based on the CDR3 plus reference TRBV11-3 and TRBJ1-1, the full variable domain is EAGVVQSPRYKIIEKKQPVAFWCNPISGHNTLYWYLQNLGQGPELLIRYENEEAVDDSQLPKDRFSAERLKGVDSTLKIQPAELGDSAVYLCASSFGDTEAFFGQGTRLTVV.

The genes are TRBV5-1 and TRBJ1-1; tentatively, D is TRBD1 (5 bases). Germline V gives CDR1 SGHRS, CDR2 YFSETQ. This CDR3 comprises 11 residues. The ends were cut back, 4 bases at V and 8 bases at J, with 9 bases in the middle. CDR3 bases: TGCGCCAGCAGCACAGGCCCGGAAGCTTTCTTT. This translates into CASSTGPEAFF.

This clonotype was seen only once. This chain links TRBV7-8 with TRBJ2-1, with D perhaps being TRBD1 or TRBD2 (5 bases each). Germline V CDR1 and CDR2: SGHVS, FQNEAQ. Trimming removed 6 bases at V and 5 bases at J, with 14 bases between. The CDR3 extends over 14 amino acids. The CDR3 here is CASRSGQVNNEQFF. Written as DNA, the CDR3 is TGTGCCAGCAGGTCGGGGCAGGTAAACAATGAGCAGTTCTTC.

The CDR3 nucleotides read TGTGCCACCAGCAGAGCCGGCAGGGAGTATGGCTACACCTTC. Encoded protein: CATSRAGREYGYTF. V usage is TRBV15 and J usage is TRBJ1-2; tentative D call: TRBD1 (5 bases). This CDR3 is built from 14 residues. The V and J ends lost 1 base and 5 bases respectively, with 11 bases between them. The germline V gene has CDR1 LNHNV and CDR2 YYDKDF (reference sequence).

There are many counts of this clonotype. In nucleotides, the CDR3 is TGTGCCAGCACCCCCGGTAGCGGGTCCTACAATGAGCAGTTCTTC. This sequence encodes CASTPGSGSYNEQFF. The chain has TRBV7-2 and TRBJ2-1, with 7 bases identical to TRBD2. The germline CDR1 and CDR2 sequences are SGHTA and FQGNSA. The CDR3 extends over 15 amino acids. Losses at the gene ends were 7 bases for V and 1 base for J; bases not matched to a gene: 7. Supplemented by reference TRBV7-2 and TRBJ2-1, the full variable domain reads GAGVSQSPSNKVTEKGKDVELRCDPISGHTALYWYRQSLGQGLEFLIYFQGNSAPDKSGLPSDRFSAERTGGSVSTLTIQRTQQEDSAVYLCASTPGSGSYNEQFFGPGTRLTVL.

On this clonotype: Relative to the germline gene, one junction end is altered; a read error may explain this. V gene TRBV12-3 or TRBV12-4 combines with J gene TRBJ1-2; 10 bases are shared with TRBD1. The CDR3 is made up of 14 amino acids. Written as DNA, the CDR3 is TGTGCCAGCAGTCTCGGGACAGGGGTATATGGCAACACCTTC. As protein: CASSLGTGVYGNTF.

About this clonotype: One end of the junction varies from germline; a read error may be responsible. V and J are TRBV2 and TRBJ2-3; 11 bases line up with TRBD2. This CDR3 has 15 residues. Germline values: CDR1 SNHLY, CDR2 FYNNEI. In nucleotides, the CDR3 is TGTGCCAGCAGGGGACTAGCGGCTAGCACAAATACGCAGTATTTT. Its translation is CASRGLAASTNTQYF.

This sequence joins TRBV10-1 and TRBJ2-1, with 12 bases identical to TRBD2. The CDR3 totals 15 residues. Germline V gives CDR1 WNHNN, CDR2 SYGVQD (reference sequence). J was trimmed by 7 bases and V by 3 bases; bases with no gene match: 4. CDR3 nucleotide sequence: TGCGCCAGCAGTGACTGGACTAGCGGGAAGAATGAGCAGTTCTTC. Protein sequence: CASSDWTSGKNEQFF.

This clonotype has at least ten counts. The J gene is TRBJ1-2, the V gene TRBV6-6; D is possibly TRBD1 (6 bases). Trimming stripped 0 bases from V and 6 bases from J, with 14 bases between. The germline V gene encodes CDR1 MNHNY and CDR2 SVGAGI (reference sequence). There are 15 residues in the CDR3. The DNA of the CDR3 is TGTGCCAGCAGTTACTCTGGGGCCAGGGACAATGGCTACACCTTC. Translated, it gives CASSYSGARDNGYTF.

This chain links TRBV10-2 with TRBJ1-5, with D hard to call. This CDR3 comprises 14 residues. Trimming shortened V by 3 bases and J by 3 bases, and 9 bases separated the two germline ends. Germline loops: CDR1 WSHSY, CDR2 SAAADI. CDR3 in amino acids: CASSDRENNQPQHF. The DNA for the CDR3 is TGCGCCAGCAGTGATAGGGAAAACAATCAGCCCCAGCATTTT.

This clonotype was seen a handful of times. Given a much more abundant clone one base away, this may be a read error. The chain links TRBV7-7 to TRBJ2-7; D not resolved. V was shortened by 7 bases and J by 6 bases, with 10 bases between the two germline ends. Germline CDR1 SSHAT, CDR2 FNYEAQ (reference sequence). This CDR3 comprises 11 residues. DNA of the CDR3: TGTGCCAGCAACTCCTGGCTCGAGCAGTACTTC. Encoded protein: CASNSWLEQYF.

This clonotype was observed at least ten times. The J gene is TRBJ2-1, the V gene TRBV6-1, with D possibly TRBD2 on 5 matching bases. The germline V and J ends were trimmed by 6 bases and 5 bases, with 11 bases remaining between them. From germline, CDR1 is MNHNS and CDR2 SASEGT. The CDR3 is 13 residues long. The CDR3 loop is CASRPLGNNEQFF. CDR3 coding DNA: TGTGCCAGCAGGCCACTAGGCAACAATGAGCAGTTCTTC.

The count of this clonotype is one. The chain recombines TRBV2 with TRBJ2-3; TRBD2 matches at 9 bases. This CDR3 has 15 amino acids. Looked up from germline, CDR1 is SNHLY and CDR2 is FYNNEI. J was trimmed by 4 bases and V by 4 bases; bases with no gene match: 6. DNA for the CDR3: TGTGCCAGCAGTGCCGCGGGGGGGATGGCAGATACGCAGTATTTT. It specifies CASSAAGGMADTQYF.

This chain's CDR3 is CASSVRDRPGDEQYF. The CDR3 nucleotides read TGCGCCAGCAGTGTCCGGGACAGGCCAGGTGACGAGCAGTACTTC. The chain links TRBV10-1 to TRBJ2-7; the match to TRBD1 covers 8 bases. The CDR3 is 15 residues long. With 4 bases clipped from V and 5 bases from J, the junction kept 10 bases outside the gene matches. CDR1 is WNHNN, CDR2 SYGVQD, per germline (reference sequence).

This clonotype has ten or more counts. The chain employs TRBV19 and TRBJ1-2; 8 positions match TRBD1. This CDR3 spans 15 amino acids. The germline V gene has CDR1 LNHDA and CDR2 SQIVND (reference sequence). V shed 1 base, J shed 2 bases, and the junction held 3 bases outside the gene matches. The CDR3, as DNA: TGTGCCAGTAGTATAGGTCGGACAGGGAACTATGGCTACACCTTC. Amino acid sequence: CASSIGRTGNYGYTF.

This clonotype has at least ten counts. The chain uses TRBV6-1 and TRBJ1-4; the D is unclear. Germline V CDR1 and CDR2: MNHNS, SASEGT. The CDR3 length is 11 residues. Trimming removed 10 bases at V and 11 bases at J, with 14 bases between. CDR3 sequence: CATLYLQKLFF. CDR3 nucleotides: TGTGCCACCCTCTATCTTCAGAAACTGTTTTTT.

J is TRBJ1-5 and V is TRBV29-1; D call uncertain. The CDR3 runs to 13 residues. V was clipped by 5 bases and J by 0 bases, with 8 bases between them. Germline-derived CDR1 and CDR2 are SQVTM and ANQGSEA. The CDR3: CSVRQDSNQPQHF. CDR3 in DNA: TGCAGCGTTAGGCAGGATAGCAATCAGCCCCAGCATTTT.

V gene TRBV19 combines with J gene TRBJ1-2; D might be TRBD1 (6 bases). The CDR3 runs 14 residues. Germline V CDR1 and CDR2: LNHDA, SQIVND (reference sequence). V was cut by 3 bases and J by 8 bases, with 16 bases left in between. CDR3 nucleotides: TGTGCCAGTAGTATCGGGACAAATGCCTGGGGCTACACCTTC. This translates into CASSIGTNAWGYTF.

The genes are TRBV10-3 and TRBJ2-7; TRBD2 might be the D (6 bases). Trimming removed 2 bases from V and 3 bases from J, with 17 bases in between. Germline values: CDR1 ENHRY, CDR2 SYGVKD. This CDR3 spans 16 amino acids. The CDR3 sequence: CAISEGGSGYGYEQYF. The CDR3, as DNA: TGTGCCATCAGTGAGGGGGGGAGTGGCTATGGCTACGAGCAGTACTTC.

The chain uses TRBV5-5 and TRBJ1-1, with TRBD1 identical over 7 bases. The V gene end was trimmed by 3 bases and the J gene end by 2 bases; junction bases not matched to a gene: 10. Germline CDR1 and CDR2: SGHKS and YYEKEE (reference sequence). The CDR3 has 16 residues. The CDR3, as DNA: TGTGCCAGCAGCTCTTGGACAGGCGGAGATAACACTGAAGCTTTCTTT. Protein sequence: CASSSWTGGDNTEAFF.

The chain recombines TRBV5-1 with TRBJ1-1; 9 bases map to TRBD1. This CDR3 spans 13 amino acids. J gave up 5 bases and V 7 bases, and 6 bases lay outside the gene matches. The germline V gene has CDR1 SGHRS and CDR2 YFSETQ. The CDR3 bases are TGCGCCAGCGCTGGACAGGGGCTTACTGAAGCTTTCTTT. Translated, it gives CASAGQGLTEAFF.

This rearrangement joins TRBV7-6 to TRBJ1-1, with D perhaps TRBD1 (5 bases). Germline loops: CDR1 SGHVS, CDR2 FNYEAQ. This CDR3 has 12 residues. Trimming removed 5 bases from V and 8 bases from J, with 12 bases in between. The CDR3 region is CASSKGGGEAFF. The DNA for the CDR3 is TGTGCCAGCAGCAAGGGTGGGGGAGAAGCTTTCTTT.

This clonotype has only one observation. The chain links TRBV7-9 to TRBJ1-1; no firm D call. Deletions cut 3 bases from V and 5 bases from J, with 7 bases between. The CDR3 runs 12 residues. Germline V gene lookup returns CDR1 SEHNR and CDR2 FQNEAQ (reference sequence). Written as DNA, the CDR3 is TGTGCCAGCAGCTTGTACGGGACTGAAGCTTTCTTT. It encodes CASSLYGTEAFF.

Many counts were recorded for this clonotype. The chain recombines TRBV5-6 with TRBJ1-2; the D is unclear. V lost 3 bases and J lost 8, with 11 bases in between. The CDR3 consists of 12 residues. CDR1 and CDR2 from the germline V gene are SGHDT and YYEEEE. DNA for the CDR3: TGTGCCAGCAGCTCATGGGATTTGGGCTACACCTTC. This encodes CASSSWDLGYTF.

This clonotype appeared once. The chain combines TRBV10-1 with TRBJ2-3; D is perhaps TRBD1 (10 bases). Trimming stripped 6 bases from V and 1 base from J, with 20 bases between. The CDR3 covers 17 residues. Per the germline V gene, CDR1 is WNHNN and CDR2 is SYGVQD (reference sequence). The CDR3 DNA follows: TGCGCCAGCAGCTCAGCTAGCGGGACAGGGGGCACAGATACGCAGTATTTT. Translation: CASSSASGTGGTDTQYF.